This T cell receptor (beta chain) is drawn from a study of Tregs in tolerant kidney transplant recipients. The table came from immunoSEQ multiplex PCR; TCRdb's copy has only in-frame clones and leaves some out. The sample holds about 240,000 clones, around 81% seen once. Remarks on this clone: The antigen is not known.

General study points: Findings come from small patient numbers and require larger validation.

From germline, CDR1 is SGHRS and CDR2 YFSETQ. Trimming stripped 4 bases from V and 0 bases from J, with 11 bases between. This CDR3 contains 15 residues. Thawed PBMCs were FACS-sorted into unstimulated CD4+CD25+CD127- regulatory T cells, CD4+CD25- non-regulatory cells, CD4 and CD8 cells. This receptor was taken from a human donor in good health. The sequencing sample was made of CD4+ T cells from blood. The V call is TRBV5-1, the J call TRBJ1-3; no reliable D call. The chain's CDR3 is CASSNQTFSGNTIYF. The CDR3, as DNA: TGCGCCAGCAGCAACCAGACCTTCTCTGGAAACACCATATATTTT.